A single sample gave rise to the 29 T cell receptor beta chains below, sequenced in a study of T and B cells in COVID-19 patients. TRB rearrangements were amplified by multiplex PCR with BIOMED2 TRB-A/B primers. TCRdb analysed the multiplex PCR reads with MiXCR anew, one entry per CDR3 protein. The sample lists 20,000 to 30,000 distinct CDR3 sequences; over 25% were seen once. From blood, roughly 220-550 ng of genomic DNA served as TRB template. The sample comprised blood. The receptors come from a human donor who had recovered from COVID-19.

In this sample, this clonotype is medium-sized (0.01 to 0.1%). Here the CDR3 reads CASSIGGKETQYF. CDR3 DNA sequence: TGTGCCAGTAGTATTGGGGGCAAGGAGACCCAGTACTTC. The chain couples TRBV19 to TRBJ2-5; possible D gene TRBD1, 6 bases. The germline gives CDR1 LNHDA, CDR2 SQIVND (reference sequence). CDR3 length: 13 residues. Trimming removed 3 bases from V and 5 bases from J, with 10 bases in between. Supplemented by reference TRBV19 and TRBJ2-5, the full variable domain reads DGGITQSPKYLFRKEGQNVTLSCEQNLNHDAMYWYRQDPGQGLRLIYYSQIVNDFQKGDIAEGYSVSREKKESFPLTVTSAQKNPTAFYLCASSIGGKETQYFGPGTRLLVL.

In nucleotides, the CDR3 is TGTGCCAGCAGCTTAGATGGCGGAAGCTCCTACGAGCAGTACTTC. The encoded protein is CASSLDGGSSYEQYF. V usage is TRBV11-1 and J usage is TRBJ2-7; D unclear. There are 15 residues in the CDR3. Germline-derived CDR1 and CDR2 are SGHAT and FQDESV (reference sequence). Trimming stripped 1 base from V and 0 bases from J, with 10 bases between.

V gene TRBV7-9 combines with J gene TRBJ1-1, with D possibly matching TRBD1 (5 bases). The germline V gene encodes CDR1 SEHNR and CDR2 FQNEAQ (reference sequence). CDR3 length: 12 amino acids. Trimming took off 1 base at V and 6 bases at J, with 6 bases between the two ends. CDR3 nucleotides: TGTGCCAGCAGCTTAGTGGGGGCTGAAGCTTTCTTT. It specifies CASSLVGAEAFF.

This clonotype was picked up a small number of times. The rearrangement links TRBV27 to TRBJ1-6; TRBD1 agrees at 9 bases. Trimming took 6 bases from V and 2 from J; bases not matched to a gene: 8. This CDR3 spans 17 amino acids. Germline assignment: CDR1 MNHEY and CDR2 SMNVEV (reference sequence). The CDR3, as DNA: TGTGCCAGCAGACGGGACAGGGAAACCCCCTATAATTCACCCCTCCACTTT. It encodes CASRRDRETPYNSPLHF.

The chain uses TRBV6-6 and TRBJ1-5; D is unclear. This CDR3 has 15 amino acids. Germline V CDR1 and CDR2: MNHNY, SVGAGI (reference sequence). With 6 bases removed from V and 1 base from J, the gap between germline ends came to 13 bases. The CDR3 bases are TGTGCCAGCAGCGGCACGGATTACAGCAATCAGCCCCAGCATTTT. Amino acids: CASSGTDYSNQPQHF.

The chain is built from TRBV28 and TRBJ1-2, with 8 bases matching TRBD1. CDR1 MDHEN and CDR2 SYDVKM come from the germline V gene. The V segment lost 6 bases and the J segment 5 bases; nucleotides outside the gene matches: 11. This CDR3 region has 15 residues. The CDR3 region is CASSFPGQEDYGYTF. CDR3 sequence (DNA): TGTGCCAGCAGCTTTCCGGGACAGGAGGATTATGGCTACACCTTC.

The J gene is TRBJ1-1, the V gene TRBV7-6; D gene ambiguous. The CDR3 has 11 residues. Germline V gene sequence: CDR1 SGHVS, CDR2 FNYEAQ. Trimming shortened V by 11 bases and J by 2 bases, and 9 bases separated the two germline ends. CDR3 in amino acids: CAGTDNTEAFF. In DNA, the CDR3 is TGTGCCGGAACAGATAACACTGAAGCTTTCTTT.

This clonotype was picked up a small number of times. The chain recombines TRBV4-2 with TRBJ2-3; no reliable D call. Trimming stripped 0 bases from V and 4 bases from J, with 14 bases between. Germline V gives CDR1 LGHNA, CDR2 YNFKEQ. This CDR3 spans 16 amino acids. The CDR3 sequence: CASSQEKAQTADTQYF. The DNA of the CDR3 is TGTGCCAGCAGCCAAGAGAAGGCACAGACCGCAGATACGCAGTATTTT.

The V gene is TRBV5-6, the J gene TRBJ2-5; D uncertain. Germline CDR1 reads SGHDT; CDR2 reads YYEEEE. Between the trimmed V and J ends, which lost 1 base and 0 bases, there was a span of 10 bases. This CDR3 spans 15 amino acids. CDR3 region: CASSLIRANQETQYF. The CDR3 DNA reads TGTGCCAGCAGCTTGATACGGGCGAACCAAGAGACCCAGTACTTC.

This chain connects TRBV5-6 to TRBJ1-4; 9 bases align to TRBD1. This CDR3 has 16 amino acids. Germline V gives CDR1 SGHDT, CDR2 YYEEEE. Trimming took 4 bases from V and 4 from J; bases not matched to a gene: 8. The CDR3 loop reads CASSLRQGGSNEKLFF. The CDR3 DNA follows: TGTGCCAGCAGCCTTCGACAGGGGGGAAGTAATGAAAAACTGTTTTTT. The full variable domain, completed using reference TRBV5-6 and TRBJ1-4, is DAGVTQSPTHLIKTRGQQVTLRCSPKSGHDTVSWYQQALGQGPQFIFQYYEEEERQRGNFPDRFSGHQFPNYSSELNVNALLLGDSALYLCASSLRQGGSNEKLFFGSGTQLSVL.

On this clonotype: One base away lies a much larger clone, so this may be a sequencing read error. The genes are TRBV27 and TRBJ2-2; no clear D. The CDR3 spans 12 residues. CDR1 is MNHEY, CDR2 SMNVEV, per germline (reference sequence). Trimming removed 7 bases from V and 4 bases from J, with 7 bases in between. The DNA for the CDR3 is TGTGCCAGCAATAAGGGCACCGGGGAGCTGTTTTTT. Translating it yields CASNKGTGELFF.

The V call is TRBV5-1, the J call TRBJ2-1; D is ambiguous. The length of the CDR3 is 14 residues. Germline assignment: CDR1 SGHRS and CDR2 YFSETQ. Trimming cost V 4 bases and J 8 bases, with 16 bases left between them. CDR3: CASSPPGSGDEQFF. DNA for the CDR3: TGCGCCAGCAGCCCGCCCGGTTCTGGGGATGAGCAGTTCTTC.

The chain carries TRBV5-5 and TRBJ1-5; TRBD1 might be the D (5 bases). Trimming removed 0 bases from V and 4 bases from J, with 14 bases in between. Germline V gives CDR1 SGHKS, CDR2 YYEKEE (reference sequence). CDR3 length equals 16 residues. CDR3 loop: CASSLGGQRMNQPQHF. CDR3 nucleotides: TGTGCCAGCAGCTTGGGGGGCCAGAGAATGAATCAGCCCCAGCATTTT. Full variable domain (remainder filled in from reference TRBV5-5 and TRBJ1-5): DAGVTQSPTHLIKTRGQQVTLRCSPISGHKSVSWYQQVLGQGPQFIFQYYEKEERGRGNFPDRFSARQFPNYSSELNVNALLLGDSALYLCASSLGGQRMNQPQHFGDGTRLSIL.

This clonotype is medium-sized (0.01 to 0.1%) by share. The chain joins TRBV12-3 or TRBV12-4 to TRBJ2-7; TRBD2 agrees at 7 bases. The CDR3 loop spans 14 amino acids. The ends lost 6 bases at V and 6 bases at J; junction bases unmatched: 11. This CDR3 reads CASRSPGLPLEQYF. The CDR3 DNA reads TGTGCCAGCAGATCCCCGGGACTACCACTCGAGCAGTACTTC.

The chain employs TRBV6-1 and TRBJ2-2; 10 bases fit TRBD2. V lost 5 bases to trimming and J lost 4 bases; unmatched junction nucleotides: 4. Germline V CDR1 and CDR2: MNHNS, SASEGT. The CDR3 loop spans 15 amino acids. The CDR3 region is CASSPGLAATGELFF. In nucleotides, the CDR3 is TGTGCCAGCAGTCCCGGACTAGCGGCCACCGGGGAGCTGTTTTTT.

The CDR3 sequence is CASSLVFGHQPQHF. The CDR3 nucleotides are TGTGCCAGCAGCTTAGTGTTTGGTCATCAGCCCCAGCATTTT. The genes are TRBV11-2 and TRBJ1-5; D uncertain. CDR1 and CDR2 (germline): SGHAT, FQNNGV. The CDR3 extends over 14 amino acids. With 1 base removed from V and 5 bases from J, the gap between germline ends came to 9 bases.

This clonotype was seen repeatedly, ten times or more. The V gene is TRBV6-5, the J gene TRBJ2-7, with 9 bases fitting TRBD1. V gave up 6 bases and J gave up 4 bases; unmatched junction bases: 7. Germline CDR1 reads MNHEY; CDR2 reads SVGAGI. This CDR3 region has 14 residues. The CDR3 region is CASSLQGALYEQYF. The CDR3 DNA follows: TGTGCCAGCAGCCTACAGGGGGCGCTTTACGAGCAGTACTTC.

V is TRBV27 and J is TRBJ1-5; 9 bases align to TRBD1. CDR1 MNHEY and CDR2 SMNVEV come from the germline V gene (reference sequence). Trimming removed 6 bases from V and 3 bases from J; junction bases left unmatched: 9. CDR3 length equals 16 residues. The DNA for the CDR3 is TGTGCCAGCAGGGACTTGGGACAGGGATACAATCAGCCCCAGCATTTT. As protein: CASRDLGQGYNQPQHF.

The genes are TRBV11-2 and TRBJ2-5; 9 positions agree with TRBD2. Germline CDR1 and CDR2: SGHAT and FQNNGV. The CDR3 runs 16 residues. The trim removed 3 bases at V and 5 bases at J, leaving 10 bases unmatched. This chain's CDR3 is CASSLEIAGEGETQYF. DNA of the CDR3: TGTGCCAGCAGCTTGGAAATAGCGGGAGAGGGGGAGACCCAGTACTTC.

The J gene is TRBJ1-6, the V gene TRBV6-5, with D hard to call. Deletions cut 0 bases from V and 7 bases from J, with 10 bases between. This CDR3 spans 15 amino acids. Germline CDR1 and CDR2: MNHEY and SVGAGI. The CDR3 loop reads CASSYSRVNNSPLHF. The CDR3 DNA is TGTGCCAGCAGTTACTCGAGAGTGAACAATTCACCCCTCCACTTT.

This clonotype was found many times. The chain recombines TRBV30 with TRBJ1-4; D not certain. The V and J ends lost 6 bases and 8 bases respectively, with 7 bases between them. CDR1 is GTSNPN, CDR2 SVGIG, per germline (reference sequence). This CDR3 has 10 residues. This chain's CDR3 is CACVGEKLFF. Written as DNA, the CDR3 is TGTGCCTGCGTAGGGGAAAAACTGTTTTTT.

This clonotype was observed a few times. The V call is TRBV12-3 or TRBV12-4, the J call TRBJ1-1; TRBD1 agrees at 12 bases. The CDR3 consists of 15 residues. With V trimmed by 4 bases and J by 11 bases, 11 bases remained unmatched. As DNA, the CDR3 is TGTGCCAGCAGTTCATACTCGGGACAGGGGGCCGATGCTTTCTTT. This sequence encodes CASSSYSGQGADAFF.

This clonotype turned up a few times. The chain carries TRBV27 and TRBJ1-4, with 9 bases fitting TRBD1. The V gene end was trimmed by 4 bases and the J gene end by 10 bases; junction bases not matched to a gene: 10. CDR1 is MNHEY, CDR2 SMNVEV, per germline (reference sequence). This CDR3 has 15 amino acids. CDR3 loop: CASSSHRGQGGKLFF. CDR3 in DNA: TGTGCCAGCAGTTCGCACAGGGGGCAAGGTGGAAAACTGTTTTTT.

This clonotype was observed a few times. J is TRBJ2-6 and V is TRBV6-4; no firm D call. Germline CDR1 reads MRHNA; CDR2 reads SNTAGT. The length of the CDR3 is 15 residues. V lost 2 bases and J lost 3, with 8 bases in between. For the CDR3, the DNA is TGTGCCAGCAGTGACGATAATGTTGGGGCCAACGTCCTGACTTTC. Amino acid sequence: CASSDDNVGANVLTF.

The chain combines TRBV7-2 with TRBJ2-3, with 11 bases identical to TRBD1. CDR1 is SGHTA and CDR2 is FQGNSA in the germline V gene. V lost 4 bases and J lost 5; bases outside the gene matches: 2. The CDR3 covers 14 residues. DNA for the CDR3: TGTGCCAGCAGCTCGGGACAGGGGGGAGATACGCAGTATTTT. It is translated as CASSSGQGGDTQYF.

This clonotype has only a few counts. The gene calls are TRBV18 and TRBJ2-1; 9 bases agree with TRBD2. CDR3 length equals 15 residues. V was clipped by 3 bases and J by 9 bases; unmatched bases: 9. Looked up from germline, CDR1 is KGHSH and CDR2 is LQKENI. As DNA, the CDR3 is TGTGCCAGCTCACCCCCGGGACTAGCAATCGGTGAGCAGTTCTTC. Translating it yields CASSPPGLAIGEQFF.

By share, this clonotype ranks as medium-sized. This chain connects TRBV19 to TRBJ2-1; D unclear. V lost 5 bases to trimming and J lost 0 bases, with 11 bases between them. The length of the CDR3 is 15 residues. Germline V gene sequence: CDR1 LNHDA, CDR2 SQIVND (reference sequence). CDR3 protein: CASSALPSSYNEQFF. The CDR3 nucleotides read TGTGCCAGTAGTGCCTTACCGAGCTCCTACAATGAGCAGTTCTTC.

The chain employs TRBV2 and TRBJ2-1; 13 positions match TRBD2. Germline V gives CDR1 SNHLY, CDR2 FYNNEI. The CDR3 is made up of 14 amino acids. Germline trimming cut 2 bases from V and 16 bases from J; bases unmatched to any gene: 8. In DNA form, the CDR3 reads TGTGCCAGCAGTGAAAATGGACTAGCGGGAGAAAGATTCTTC. It is translated as CASSENGLAGERFF. The entire variable domain, with the rest obtained from reference TRBV2 and TRBJ2-1, is as follows: EPEVTQTPSHQVTQMGQEVILRCVPISNHLYFYWYRQILGQKVEFLVSFYNNEISEKSEIFDDQFSVERPDGSNFTLKIRSTKLEDSAMYFCASSENGLAGERFFGPGTRLTVL.

The chain has TRBV10-3 and TRBJ2-6, with D tentatively TRBD1 (5 bases). V dropped 6 bases and J dropped 0 bases, with 9 bases sitting between them. The germline V gene has CDR1 ENHRY and CDR2 SYGVKD. The CDR3 sequence is 15 residues long. CDR3 sequence: CAIRGLDSGANVLTF. The CDR3 DNA sequence: TGTGCCATCAGGGGGCTGGACTCTGGGGCCAACGTCCTGACTTTC.